The 23 T cell receptor beta chains below were found in one sample sequenced in a study of T cells expressing NK-cell markers. TCRdb reprocessed the 5' RACE reads; each CDR3 protein has one entry and no DNA is given. The listing contains 500,000 to 700,000 distinct CDR3 sequences. Input material: blood T cells: a sorted CD56 or NKG2C T cell subset, CD4+ or CD8+ T cells, or bulk PBMC T cells (not recorded which). Receptor source: a man between 18 and 35 years old in good health.

The chain has TRBV7-3 and TRBJ1-6. CDR1 and CDR2 (germline): SGHTA, FQGTGA. The CDR3 runs to 17 residues. CDR3 region: CASSWRQRTRDNSPLHF.

J is TRBJ2-3 and V is TRBV20-1; the TRBD2 assignment by TCRdb is unverifiable without DNA. There are 15 residues in the CDR3. Germline CDR1 and CDR2: DFQATT and SNEGSKA (reference sequence). CDR3 residues: CSARDSRTQRDTQYF.

This chain uses TRBV5-1 with TRBJ2-1; the TCRdb call, TRBD1, lacks DNA for checking. CDR1 is SGHRS and CDR2 is YFSETQ in the germline V gene. The CDR3 has 14 residues. The CDR3 spells CASTPSRGNNEQFF.

The gene calls are TRBV29-1 and TRBJ2-1; TCRdb calls TRBD1, which cannot be checked without DNA. Germline V lookup: CDR1 SQVTM, CDR2 ANQGSEA. The CDR3 has 13 residues. CDR3 amino acids: CSVSAGAHNEQFF.

This chain's CDR3 is CASSSGKREANEQFF. The chain couples TRBV7-9 to TRBJ2-1; TCRdb picks TRBD2, but there is no DNA to check that call. The CDR3 is 15 residues long. Germline CDR1 reads SEHNR; CDR2 reads FQNEAQ (reference sequence).

The chain joins TRBV24-1 to TRBJ2-1; the TCRdb call, TRBD1, lacks DNA for checking. CDR3 size: 14 residues. Germline V gene lookup returns CDR1 KGHDR and CDR2 SFDVKD. The CDR3 spells CATSSFPGKAEQFF.

The V call is TRBV5-1, the J call TRBJ2-1; there is no DNA to check the TCRdb D call of TRBD1. CDR3 size: 16 residues. Per germline, CDR1 SGHRS and CDR2 YFSETQ. CDR3 amino acids: CASTPAGTPTSDEQFF.

This chain joins TRBV20-1 and TRBJ2-1; TCRdb designates TRBD2, a call that cannot be tested without DNA. Germline V gene data show CDR1 as DFQATT and CDR2 as SNEGSKA (reference sequence). This CDR3 has 16 amino acids. CDR3 sequence: CSASGLVKVKGNEQFF.

The V call is TRBV9, the J call TRBJ2-1; the D gene TCRdb calls, TRBD1, cannot be checked with no DNA. The CDR3 consists of 16 residues. Germline-derived CDR1 and CDR2 are SGDLS and YYNGEE. The CDR3 loop reads CASSPQGPYSYNEQFF.

CDR3 region: CASSGTATFLTF. J is TRBJ2-6 and V is TRBV2; TCRdb returns TRBD1, unconfirmable since there is no DNA. This CDR3 has 12 amino acids. Germline V gene data show CDR1 as SNHLY and CDR2 as FYNNEI.

This chain connects TRBV12-3 or TRBV12-4 to TRBJ1-1; TCRdb indicates TRBD1, and absent DNA this call remains unverified. The length of the CDR3 is 12 residues. CDR3 sequence: CASSQPPREAFF.

The chain couples TRBV7-2 to TRBJ2-3; TCRdb calls TRBD1, which cannot be checked without DNA. From germline, CDR1 is SGHTA and CDR2 FQGNSA. This CDR3 has 16 amino acids. CDR3: CASSLIGRGSTDTQYF.

This chain joins TRBV28 and TRBJ2-1; the TCRdb call, TRBD1, lacks DNA for checking. Germline-derived CDR1 and CDR2 are MDHEN and SYDVKM. This CDR3 is 15 amino acids long. CDR3 region: CASNQDRGLYNEQFF.

The chain carries TRBV19 and TRBJ2-3; as DNA is missing, the TRBD2 call by TCRdb cannot be tested. The CDR3 totals 12 residues. The germline V gene has CDR1 LNHDA and CDR2 SQIVND (reference sequence). CDR3 in amino acids: CASSYAGTSQYF.

This chain uses TRBV10-2 with TRBJ2-1. Germline V lookup: CDR1 WSHSY, CDR2 SAAADI. This CDR3 has 12 residues. The CDR3 protein is CASMAGNNEQFF.

The chain recombines TRBV12-3 or TRBV12-4 with TRBJ2-7; absent DNA, TCRdb's TRBD1 call cannot be checked. The CDR3 covers 14 residues. The CDR3 reads CASSETGGPYEQYF.

J is TRBJ2-5 and V is TRBV12-3 or TRBV12-4; the TCRdb call, TRBD1, lacks DNA for checking. The length of the CDR3 is 14 residues. CDR3 amino acids: CASRSLGPAETQYF.

V is TRBV29-1 and J is TRBJ1-1. The CDR3 covers 14 residues. Germline V gene data show CDR1 as SQVTM and CDR2 as ANQGSEA. This CDR3 is CSVQGTFGNTEAFF.

This chain connects TRBV12-3 or TRBV12-4 to TRBJ2-1; TCRdb proposes TRBD2, but this gene call is untestable without DNA. The CDR3 sequence is 17 residues long. Here the CDR3 reads CASSPRQAGGPRNEQFF.

V is TRBV15 and J is TRBJ2-1; the TCRdb D gene call, TRBD1, has no DNA to confirm it. The germline gives CDR1 LNHNV, CDR2 YYDKDF (reference sequence). This CDR3 comprises 15 residues. CDR3 sequence: CATSTPGQGIDEQFF.

The V and J genes are TRBV9 and TRBJ2-6; TCRdb's D call, TRBD1, is unchecked because there is no DNA. Germline values: CDR1 SGDLS, CDR2 YYNGEE. The CDR3 is 17 residues long. CDR3 region: CASSVGTGISGANVLTF.

The V gene is TRBV6-5, the J gene TRBJ1-3. The CDR3 runs to 12 residues. The germline CDR1 and CDR2 sequences are MNHEY and SVGAGI. CDR3 region: CASQGVGNTIYF.

The J gene is TRBJ2-7, the V gene TRBV5-1. The CDR3 is 14 amino acids. Per the germline V gene, CDR1 is SGHRS and CDR2 is YFSETQ. The CDR3 loop is CASSLAVGIAEQYF.